This TCR beta chain was sequenced in a study of breast tumors, draining lymph nodes, adjacent tissues. Axillary draining lymph nodes of breast cancer patients supplied the node samples. Each CDR3 protein gets one entry after TCRdb re-called the multiplex PCR reads with MiXCR. The data hold under 250,000 distinct CDR3 sequences, with 32% observed a single time. Germline V lookup: CDR1 LNHNV, CDR2 YYDKDF (reference sequence). The V and J ends lost 3 bases and 8 bases, in that order; junction bases with no gene match: 12. CDR3 length equals 16 residues. Sequenced input: axillary lymph node tissue. The V call is TRBV15, the J call TRBJ1-4; 7 bases agree with TRBD1. This TCR was recovered from a female donor with breast cancer. Some clones in this sample may be carry-over from other donors' samples. CDR3 protein: CATSSELQGEREKLFF. The CDR3 nucleotides are TGTGCCACCAGCAGTGAACTCCAGGGGGAGAGGGAAAAACTGTTTTTT.